These 7 T cell receptor beta chains originate from one sample sequenced in a study of CD8 T cells in Susac syndrome (dated by TCRdb to about 2019). Receptor amplification or capture employed the immunoSEQ multiplex PCR assay. RNA was extracted with the RNeasy kit and roughly 0.45 to 1 ug was reverse transcribed using random hexamers. TCRdb redid the processing of the public reads, applying fastp at Q25 and MiXCR, and retained in-frame beta chains. Entries that share a CDR3 protein sequence are merged under the most common genes and DNA. The sample contains about 140,000 distinct CDR3 sequences, approximately 95% of them found a single time. The leading ten clones occupy under 0.2% of the sample. Material for sequencing was CD8+ T cells from PBMCs. The receptors come from a human donor with Susac syndrome.

The genes are TRBV6-9 and TRBJ2-1, with 9 bases that match TRBD2. CDR3 length: 14 amino acids. Germline V lookup: CDR1 MNHGY, CDR2 SVAAGI. V lost 11 bases and J lost 5; bases outside the gene matches: 10. This chain's CDR3 is CASGRLAVNNEQFF. CDR3 coding DNA: TGTGCCTCCGGGAGACTAGCGGTCAACAATGAGCAGTTCTTC.

The CDR3 bases are TGTGCCAGCAGCGTTCCGAGGGCCGGGGAGCTGTTTTTT. Its translation: CASSVPRAGELFF. The rearrangement links TRBV9 to TRBJ2-2; D perhaps matches TRBD2 (5 bases). CDR1 is SGDLS, CDR2 YYNGEE, per germline. Trimming cost V 2 bases and J 6 bases, with 8 bases left between them. The CDR3 is 13 amino acids.

V usage is TRBV24-1 and J usage is TRBJ2-7; no definite D call. The CDR3 has 14 amino acids. Germline V gene lookup returns CDR1 KGHDR and CDR2 SFDVKD. Trimming took off 5 bases at V and 5 bases at J, with 15 bases between the two ends. The CDR3 is CATSVGFSKDEQYF. In DNA form, the CDR3 reads TGTGCCACCAGTGTCGGGTTTTCAAAGGACGAGCAGTACTTC.

The genes are TRBV11-2 and TRBJ1-1; D is perhaps TRBD1 (6 bases). There are 14 residues in the CDR3. CDR1 is SGHAT and CDR2 is FQNNGV in the germline V gene. V was pared by 7 bases and J by 4 bases, with 16 bases between. CDR3 protein: CASTPVGTLTEAFF. The CDR3 region has the DNA TGTGCCAGCACCCCTGTCGGGACACTCACTGAAGCTTTCTTT.

The chain couples TRBV5-1 to TRBJ1-1; D remains ambiguous. CDR3 size: 13 residues. The germline V gene encodes CDR1 SGHRS and CDR2 YFSETQ. Trimming removed 4 bases from V and 1 base from J, with 8 bases in between. The CDR3: CASSPTPNTEAFF. CDR3 nucleotide sequence: TGCGCCAGCAGCCCGACTCCGAACACTGAAGCTTTCTTT.

V gene TRBV28 combines with J gene TRBJ1-5; D is unresolved. The CDR3 loop spans 14 amino acids. Trimming cost V 8 bases and J 3 bases, with 14 bases left between them. Germline CDR1 is MDHEN and CDR2 is SYDVKM. The CDR3, as DNA: TGTGCCAGCCTCGAGGTGGGATACAATCAGCCCCAGCATTTT. The encoded protein is CASLEVGYNQPQHF.

This clonotype was counted once. V usage is TRBV6-5 and J usage is TRBJ2-1; 12 nucleotides agree with TRBD2. Germline CDR1 is MNHEY and CDR2 is SVGAGI. The V gene end was trimmed by 4 bases and the J gene end by 5 bases; junction bases not matched to a gene: 6. This CDR3 is built from 16 residues. The CDR3 DNA sequence: TGTGCCAGCAGTTCCGATGGACTAGCGGGAAACAATGAGCAGTTCTTC. The encoded protein is CASSSDGLAGNNEQFF.